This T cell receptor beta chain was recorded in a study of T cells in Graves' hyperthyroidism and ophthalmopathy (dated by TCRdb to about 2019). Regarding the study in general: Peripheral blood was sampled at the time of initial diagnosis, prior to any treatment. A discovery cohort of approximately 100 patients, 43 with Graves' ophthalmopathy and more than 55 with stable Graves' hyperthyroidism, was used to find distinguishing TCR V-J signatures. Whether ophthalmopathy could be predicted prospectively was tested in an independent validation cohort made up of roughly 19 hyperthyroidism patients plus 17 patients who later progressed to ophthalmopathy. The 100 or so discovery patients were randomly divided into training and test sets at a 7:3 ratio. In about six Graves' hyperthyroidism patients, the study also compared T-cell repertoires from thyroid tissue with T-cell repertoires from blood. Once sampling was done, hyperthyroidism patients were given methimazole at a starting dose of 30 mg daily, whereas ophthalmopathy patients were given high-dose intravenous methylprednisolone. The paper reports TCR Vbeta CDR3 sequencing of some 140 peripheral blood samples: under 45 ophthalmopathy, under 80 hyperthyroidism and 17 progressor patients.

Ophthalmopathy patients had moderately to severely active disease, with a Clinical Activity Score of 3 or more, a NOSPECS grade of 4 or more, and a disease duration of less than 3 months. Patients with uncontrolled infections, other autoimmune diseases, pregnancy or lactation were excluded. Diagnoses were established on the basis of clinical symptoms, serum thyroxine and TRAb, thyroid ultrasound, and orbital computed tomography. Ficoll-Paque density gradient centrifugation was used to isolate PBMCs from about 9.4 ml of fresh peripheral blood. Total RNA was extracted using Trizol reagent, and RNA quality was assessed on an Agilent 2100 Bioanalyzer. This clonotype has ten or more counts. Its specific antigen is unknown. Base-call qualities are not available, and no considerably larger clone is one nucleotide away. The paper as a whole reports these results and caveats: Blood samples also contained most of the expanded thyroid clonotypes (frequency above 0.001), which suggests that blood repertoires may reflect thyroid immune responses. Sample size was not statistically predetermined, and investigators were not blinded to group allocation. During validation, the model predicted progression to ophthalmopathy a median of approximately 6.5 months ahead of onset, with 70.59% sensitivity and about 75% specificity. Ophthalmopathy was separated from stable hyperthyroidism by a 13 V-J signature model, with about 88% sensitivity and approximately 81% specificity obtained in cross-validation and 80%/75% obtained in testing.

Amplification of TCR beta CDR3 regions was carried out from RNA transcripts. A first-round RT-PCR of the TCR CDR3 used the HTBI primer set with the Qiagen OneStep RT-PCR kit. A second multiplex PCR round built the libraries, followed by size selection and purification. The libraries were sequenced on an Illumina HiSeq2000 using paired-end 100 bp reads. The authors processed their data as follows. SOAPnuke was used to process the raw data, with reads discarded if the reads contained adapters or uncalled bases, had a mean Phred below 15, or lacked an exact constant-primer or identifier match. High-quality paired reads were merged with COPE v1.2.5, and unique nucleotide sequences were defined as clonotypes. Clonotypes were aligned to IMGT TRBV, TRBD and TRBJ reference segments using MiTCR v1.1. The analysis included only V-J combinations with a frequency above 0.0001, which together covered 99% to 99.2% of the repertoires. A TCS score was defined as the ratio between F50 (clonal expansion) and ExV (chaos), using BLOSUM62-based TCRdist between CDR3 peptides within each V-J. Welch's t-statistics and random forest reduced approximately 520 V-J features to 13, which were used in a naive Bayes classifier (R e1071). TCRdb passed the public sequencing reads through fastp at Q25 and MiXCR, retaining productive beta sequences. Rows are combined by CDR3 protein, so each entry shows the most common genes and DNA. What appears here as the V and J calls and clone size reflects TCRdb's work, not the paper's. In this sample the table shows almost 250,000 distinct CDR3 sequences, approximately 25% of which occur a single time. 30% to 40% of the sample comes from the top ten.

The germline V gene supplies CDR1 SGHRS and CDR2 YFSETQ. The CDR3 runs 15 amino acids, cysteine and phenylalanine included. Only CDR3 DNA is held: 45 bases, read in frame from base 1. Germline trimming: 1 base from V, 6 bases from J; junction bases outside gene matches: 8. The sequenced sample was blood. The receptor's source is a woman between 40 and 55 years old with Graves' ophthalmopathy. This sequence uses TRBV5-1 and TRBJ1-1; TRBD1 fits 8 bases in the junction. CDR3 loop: CASSLMGQVHAEAFF. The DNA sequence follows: TGCGCCAGCAGCTTGATGGGACAGGTTCACGCTGAAGCTTTCTTT.